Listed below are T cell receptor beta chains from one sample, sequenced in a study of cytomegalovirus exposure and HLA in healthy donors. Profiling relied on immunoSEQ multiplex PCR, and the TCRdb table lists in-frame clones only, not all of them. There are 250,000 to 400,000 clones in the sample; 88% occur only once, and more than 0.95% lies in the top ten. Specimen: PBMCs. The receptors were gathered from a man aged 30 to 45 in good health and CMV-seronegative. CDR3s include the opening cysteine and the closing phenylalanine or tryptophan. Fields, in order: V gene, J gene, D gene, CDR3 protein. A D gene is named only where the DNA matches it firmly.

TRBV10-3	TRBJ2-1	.	CAISKVSGSSYNEQFF
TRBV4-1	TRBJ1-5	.	CASSQVYISNQPQHF
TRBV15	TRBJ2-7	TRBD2	CATSRDKSGVSYEQYF
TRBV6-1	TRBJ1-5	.	CASSEAPQGLRQPQHF
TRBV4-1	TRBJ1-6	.	CASSQDGRAGSSPLHF
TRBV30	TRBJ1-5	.	CAWRENSNQPQHF
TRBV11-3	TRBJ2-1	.	CASSSSGLAYNEQFF
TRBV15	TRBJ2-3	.	CATSRVGYGTVSTDTQYF
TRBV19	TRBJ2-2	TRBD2	CASSTGQRGGDTGELFF
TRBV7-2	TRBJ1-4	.	CASSIDRSTNEKLFF
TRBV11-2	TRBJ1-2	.	CASNPSGVGGYTF
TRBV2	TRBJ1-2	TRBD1	CASSRDRVFDGYTF
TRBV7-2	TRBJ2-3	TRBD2	CASSQKGLAGGDTQYF
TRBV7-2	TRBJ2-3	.	CASSLGGGGDTQYF
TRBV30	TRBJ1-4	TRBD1	CAWSATRTGINEKLFF
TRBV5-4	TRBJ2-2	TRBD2	CASSFFGGTGELFF
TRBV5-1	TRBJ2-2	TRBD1	CASSLTGDVTGELFF
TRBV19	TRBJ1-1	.	CASSRRGESGAFF
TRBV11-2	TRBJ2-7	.	CASSSPQGASSYEQYF
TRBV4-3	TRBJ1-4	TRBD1	CASSPGIAGQGGNEKLFF
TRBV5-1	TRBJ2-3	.	CASSLVARSDTQYF
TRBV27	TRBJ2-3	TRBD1	CASSLEDRVTDTQYF
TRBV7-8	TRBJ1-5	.	CASSLGRQGKQPQHF
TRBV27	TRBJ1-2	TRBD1	CASSQAWDRVYYGYTF
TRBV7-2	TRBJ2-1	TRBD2	CASSPSGGRNEQFF
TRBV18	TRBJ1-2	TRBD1	CASSRGQGNYGYTF